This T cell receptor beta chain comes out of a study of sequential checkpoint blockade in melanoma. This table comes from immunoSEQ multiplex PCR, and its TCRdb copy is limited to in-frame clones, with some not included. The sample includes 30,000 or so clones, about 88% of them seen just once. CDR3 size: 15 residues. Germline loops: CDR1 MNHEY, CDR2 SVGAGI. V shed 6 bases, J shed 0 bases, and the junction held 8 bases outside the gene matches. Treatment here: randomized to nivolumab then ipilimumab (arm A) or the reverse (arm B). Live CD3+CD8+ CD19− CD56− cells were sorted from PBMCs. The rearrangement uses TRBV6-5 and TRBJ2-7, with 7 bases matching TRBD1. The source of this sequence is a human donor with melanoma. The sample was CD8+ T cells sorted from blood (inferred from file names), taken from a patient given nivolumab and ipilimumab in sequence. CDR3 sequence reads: CASSRRQGISYEQYF. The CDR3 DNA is TGTGCCAGCAGCCGAAGACAGGGCATCTCCTACGAGCAGTACTTC.